The clone carrying this T cell receptor (beta chain) was seen at least ten times. The antigen is unknown. Germline lookup yields CDR1 MNHNS and CDR2 SASEGT. The junction had 7 bases not matched to a gene; V was cut back by 5 bases and J by 0 bases. There are 16 residues in the CDR3. The CDR3 regions of TCR beta were amplified from RNA transcripts. A first-round RT-PCR of the TCR CDR3 used the HTBI primer set. TCRdb fed the multiplex PCR reads into MiXCR, producing one record per CDR3 protein. The sample holds fewer than 500,000 distinct CDR3 sequences, roughly 14% seen once. This sample was taken from a study of T cells in Graves' hyperthyroidism and ophthalmopathy. Study-level points and caveats: Most thyroid-expanded clonotypes above 0.001 were also found in blood. Ophthalmopathy and stable hyperthyroidism were separated by a 13 V-J model.

Ophthalmopathy cases met thresholds of Clinical Activity Score at least 3, NOSPECS grade at least 4 and duration under 3 months. Patients showing uncontrolled infection, other autoimmune disease, pregnancy or lactation were ineligible. The origin of this receptor is a man aged 18 to 29 with Graves' ophthalmopathy. The sample consisted of blood. This sequence joins TRBV6-1 and TRBJ2-1; 7 positions agree with TRBD1. CDR3 sequence reads: CASSLEDRSSYNEQFF. DNA of the CDR3: TGTGCCAGCAGTTTAGAGGACAGGAGCTCCTACAATGAGCAGTTCTTC.